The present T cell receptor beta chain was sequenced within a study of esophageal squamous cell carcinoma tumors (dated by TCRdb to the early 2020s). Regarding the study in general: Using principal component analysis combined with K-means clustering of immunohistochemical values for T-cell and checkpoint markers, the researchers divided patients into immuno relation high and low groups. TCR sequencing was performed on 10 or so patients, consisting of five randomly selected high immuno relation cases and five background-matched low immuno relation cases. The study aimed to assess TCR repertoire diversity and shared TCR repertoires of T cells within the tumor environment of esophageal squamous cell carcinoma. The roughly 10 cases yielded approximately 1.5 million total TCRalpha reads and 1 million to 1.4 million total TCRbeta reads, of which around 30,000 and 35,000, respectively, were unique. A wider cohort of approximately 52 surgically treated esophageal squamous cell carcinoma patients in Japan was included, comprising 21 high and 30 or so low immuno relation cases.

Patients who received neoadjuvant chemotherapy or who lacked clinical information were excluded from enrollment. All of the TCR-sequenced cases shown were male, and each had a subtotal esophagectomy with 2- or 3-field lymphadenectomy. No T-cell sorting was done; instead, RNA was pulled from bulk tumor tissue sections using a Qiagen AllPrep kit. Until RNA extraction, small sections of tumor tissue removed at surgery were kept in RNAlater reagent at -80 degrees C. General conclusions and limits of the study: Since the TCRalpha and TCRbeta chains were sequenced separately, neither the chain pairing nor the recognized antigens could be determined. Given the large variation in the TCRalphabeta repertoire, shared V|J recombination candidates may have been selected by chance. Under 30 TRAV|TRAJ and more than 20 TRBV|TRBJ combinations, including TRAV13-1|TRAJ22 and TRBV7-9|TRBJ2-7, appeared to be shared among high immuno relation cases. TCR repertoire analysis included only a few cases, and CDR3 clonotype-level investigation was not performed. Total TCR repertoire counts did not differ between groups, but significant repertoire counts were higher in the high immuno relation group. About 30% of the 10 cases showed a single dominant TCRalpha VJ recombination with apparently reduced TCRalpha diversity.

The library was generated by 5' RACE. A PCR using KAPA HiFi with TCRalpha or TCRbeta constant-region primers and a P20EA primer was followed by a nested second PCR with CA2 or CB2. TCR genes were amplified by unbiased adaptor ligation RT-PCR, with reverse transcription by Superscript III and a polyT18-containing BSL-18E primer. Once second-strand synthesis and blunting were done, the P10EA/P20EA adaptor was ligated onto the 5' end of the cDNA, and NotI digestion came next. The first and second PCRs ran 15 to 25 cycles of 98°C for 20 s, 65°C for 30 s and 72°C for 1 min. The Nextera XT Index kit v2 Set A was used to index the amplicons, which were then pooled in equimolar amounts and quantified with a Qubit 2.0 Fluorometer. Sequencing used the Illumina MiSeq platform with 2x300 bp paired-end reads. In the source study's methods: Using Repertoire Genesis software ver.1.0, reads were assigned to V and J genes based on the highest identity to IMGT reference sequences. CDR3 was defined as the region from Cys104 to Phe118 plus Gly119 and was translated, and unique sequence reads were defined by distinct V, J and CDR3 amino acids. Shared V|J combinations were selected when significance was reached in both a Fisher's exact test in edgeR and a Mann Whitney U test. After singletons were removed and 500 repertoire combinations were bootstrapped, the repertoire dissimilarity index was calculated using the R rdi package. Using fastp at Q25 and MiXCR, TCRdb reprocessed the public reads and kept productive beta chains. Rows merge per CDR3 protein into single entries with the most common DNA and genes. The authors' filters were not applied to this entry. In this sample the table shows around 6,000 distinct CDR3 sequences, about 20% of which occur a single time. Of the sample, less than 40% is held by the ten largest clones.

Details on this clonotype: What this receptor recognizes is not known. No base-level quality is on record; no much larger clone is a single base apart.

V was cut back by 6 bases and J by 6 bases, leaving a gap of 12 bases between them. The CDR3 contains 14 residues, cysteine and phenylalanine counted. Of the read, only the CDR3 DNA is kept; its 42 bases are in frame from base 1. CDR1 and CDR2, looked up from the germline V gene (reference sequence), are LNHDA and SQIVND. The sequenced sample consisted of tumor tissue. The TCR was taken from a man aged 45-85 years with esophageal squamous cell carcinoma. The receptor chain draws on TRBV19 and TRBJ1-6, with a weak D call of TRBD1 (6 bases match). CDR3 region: CASRRGQPNSPLHF. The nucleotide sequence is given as TGTGCCAGTAGACGAGGACAGCCTAATTCACCCCTCCACTTT.